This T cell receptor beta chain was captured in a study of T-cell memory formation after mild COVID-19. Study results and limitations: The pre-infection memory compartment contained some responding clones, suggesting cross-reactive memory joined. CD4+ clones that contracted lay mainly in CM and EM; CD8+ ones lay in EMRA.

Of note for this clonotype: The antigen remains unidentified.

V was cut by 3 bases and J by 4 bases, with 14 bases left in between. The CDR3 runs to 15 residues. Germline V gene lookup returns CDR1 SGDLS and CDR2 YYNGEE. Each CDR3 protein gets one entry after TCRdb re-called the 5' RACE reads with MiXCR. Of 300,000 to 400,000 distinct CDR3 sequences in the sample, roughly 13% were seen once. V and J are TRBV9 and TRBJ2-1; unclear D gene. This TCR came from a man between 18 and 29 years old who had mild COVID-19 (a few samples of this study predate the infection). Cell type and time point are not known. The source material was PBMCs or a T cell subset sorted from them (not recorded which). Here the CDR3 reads CASSGPSGRYNEQFF. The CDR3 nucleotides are TGTGCCAGCAGCGGACCCTCTGGACGGTACAATGAGCAGTTCTTC. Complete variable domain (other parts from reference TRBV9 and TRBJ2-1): DSGVTQTPKHLITATGQRVTLRCSPRSGDLSVYWYQQSLDQGLQFLIQYYNGEERAKGNILERFSAQQFPDLHSELNLSSLELGDSALYFCASSGPSGRYNEQFFGPGTRLTVL.